This T cell receptor beta chain came from a study of shared clonotypes between healthy human individuals. In the study overall: Per-donor plates numbered three CD4 naive, three CD4 memory, two CD8 naive and one CD8 memory.

This clone was observed a handful of times. At the deep level, the assay was run. The method was immunoSEQ multiplex PCR; TCRdb's version includes in-frame clones alone and lacks a portion of them. The sample consists of about 1.1 million clones, 70% to 80% of them appearing once. The CDR3 has 18 residues. Germline values: CDR1 LNHDA, CDR2 SQIVND (reference sequence). V lost 5 bases and J lost 3; bases outside the gene matches: 14. V is TRBV19 and J is TRBJ2-5, with TRBD2 matching 11 bases. The clonotype originates from a young man in good health. Some clones in this sample may be carry-over from other donors' samples. What was sequenced was memory CD4+ T cells from PBMCs. Subset of the sample: CD45RA-negative fraction. The DNA of the CDR3 is TGTGCCAGTAGTCAACGGGCACTAGCGGGAGTAGGGGAAGAGACCCAGTACTTC. Amino acid sequence: CASSQRALAGVGEETQYF.